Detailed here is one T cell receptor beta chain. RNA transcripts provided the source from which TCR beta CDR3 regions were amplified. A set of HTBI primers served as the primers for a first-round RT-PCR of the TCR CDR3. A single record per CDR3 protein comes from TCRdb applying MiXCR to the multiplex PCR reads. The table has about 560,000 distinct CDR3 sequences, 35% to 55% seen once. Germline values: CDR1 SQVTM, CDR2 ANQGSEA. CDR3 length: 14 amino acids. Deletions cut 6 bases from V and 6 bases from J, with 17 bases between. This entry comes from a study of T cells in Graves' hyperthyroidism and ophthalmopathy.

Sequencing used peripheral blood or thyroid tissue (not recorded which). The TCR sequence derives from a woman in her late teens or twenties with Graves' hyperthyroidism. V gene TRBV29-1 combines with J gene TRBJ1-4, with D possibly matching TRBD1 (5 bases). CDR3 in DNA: TGCAGCGTATCGGAGGGGAAACTGGATGAAAAACTGTTTTTT. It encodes CSVSEGKLDEKLFF.